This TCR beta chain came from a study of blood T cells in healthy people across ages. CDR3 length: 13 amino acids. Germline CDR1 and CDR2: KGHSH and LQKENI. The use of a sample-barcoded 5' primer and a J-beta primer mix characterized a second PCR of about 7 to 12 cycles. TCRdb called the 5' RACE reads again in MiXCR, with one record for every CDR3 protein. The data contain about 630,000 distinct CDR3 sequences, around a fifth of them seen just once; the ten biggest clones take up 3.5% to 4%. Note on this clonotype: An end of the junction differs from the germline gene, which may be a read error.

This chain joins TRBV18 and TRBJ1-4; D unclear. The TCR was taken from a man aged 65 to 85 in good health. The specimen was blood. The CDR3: CASSPMSDPKLLF. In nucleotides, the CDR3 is TGTGCCAGCTCACCTATGTCGGACCCAAAACTGCTTTTT.